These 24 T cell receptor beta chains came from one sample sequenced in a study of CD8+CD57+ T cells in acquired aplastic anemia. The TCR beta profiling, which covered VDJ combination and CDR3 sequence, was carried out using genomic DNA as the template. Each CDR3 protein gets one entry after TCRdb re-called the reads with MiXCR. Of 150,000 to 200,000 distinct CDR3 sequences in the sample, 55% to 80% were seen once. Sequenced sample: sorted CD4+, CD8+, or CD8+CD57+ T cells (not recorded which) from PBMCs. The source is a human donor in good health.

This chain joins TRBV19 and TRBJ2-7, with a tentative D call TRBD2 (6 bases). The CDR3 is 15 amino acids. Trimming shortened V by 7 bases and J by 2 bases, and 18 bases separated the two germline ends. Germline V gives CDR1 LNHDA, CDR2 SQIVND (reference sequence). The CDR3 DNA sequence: TGTGCCAGTATGCGACAGTTCGGAGGGACCTACGAGCAGTACTTC. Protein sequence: CASMRQFGGTYEQYF.

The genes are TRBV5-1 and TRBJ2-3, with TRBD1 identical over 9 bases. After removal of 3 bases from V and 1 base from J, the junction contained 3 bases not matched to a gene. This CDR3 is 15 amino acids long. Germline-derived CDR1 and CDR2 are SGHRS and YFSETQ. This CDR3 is CASSWGQGGTDTQYF. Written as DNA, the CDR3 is TGCGCCAGCAGCTGGGGACAGGGAGGCACAGATACGCAGTATTTT.

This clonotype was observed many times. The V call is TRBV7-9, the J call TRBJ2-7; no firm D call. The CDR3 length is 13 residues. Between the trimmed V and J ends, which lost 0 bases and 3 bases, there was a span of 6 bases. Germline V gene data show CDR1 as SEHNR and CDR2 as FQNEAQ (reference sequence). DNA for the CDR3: TGTGCCAGCAGCTTAGCGGGAAGCTACGAGCAGTACTTC. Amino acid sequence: CASSLAGSYEQYF.

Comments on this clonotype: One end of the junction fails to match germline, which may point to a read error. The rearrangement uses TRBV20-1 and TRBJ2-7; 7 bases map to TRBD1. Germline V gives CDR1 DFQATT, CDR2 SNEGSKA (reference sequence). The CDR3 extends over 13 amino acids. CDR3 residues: CSAKKGASYEQYF. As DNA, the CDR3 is TGCAGCGCTAAAAAGGGGGCCTCCTACGAGCAGTACTTC.

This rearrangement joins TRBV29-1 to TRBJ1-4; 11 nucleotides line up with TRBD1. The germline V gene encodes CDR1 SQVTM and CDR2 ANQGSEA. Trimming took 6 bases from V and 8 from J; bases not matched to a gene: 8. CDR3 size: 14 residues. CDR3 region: CSVDTGTGGEKLFF. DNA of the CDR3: TGCAGCGTAGATACCGGGACAGGGGGAGAAAAACTGTTTTTT.

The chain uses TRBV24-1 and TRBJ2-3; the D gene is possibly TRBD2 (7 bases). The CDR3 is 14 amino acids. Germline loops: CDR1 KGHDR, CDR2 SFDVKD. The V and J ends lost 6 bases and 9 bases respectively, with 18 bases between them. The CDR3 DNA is TGTGCCACCAGTCAAGTACAGGGAGGGCAAACGCAGTATTTT. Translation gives CATSQVQGGQTQYF.

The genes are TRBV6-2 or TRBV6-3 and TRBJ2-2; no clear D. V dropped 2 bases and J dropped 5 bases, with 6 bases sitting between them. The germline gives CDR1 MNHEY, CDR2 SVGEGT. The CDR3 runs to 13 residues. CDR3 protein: CASSYGRTGELFF. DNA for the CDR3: TGTGCCAGCAGTTACGGCAGAACCGGGGAGCTGTTTTTT.

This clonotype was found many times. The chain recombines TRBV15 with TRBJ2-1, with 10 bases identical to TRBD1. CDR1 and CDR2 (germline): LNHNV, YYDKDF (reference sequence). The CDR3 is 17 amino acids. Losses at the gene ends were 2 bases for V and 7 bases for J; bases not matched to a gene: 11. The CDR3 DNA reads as TGTGCCACCAGCAGACCATTTCCGGGACAGGGGTTGAATGAGCAGTTCTTC. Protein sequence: CATSRPFPGQGLNEQFF.

For the CDR3, the DNA is TGTGCCAGCAGCTCAGCAACCGGCCCTCATGAAGCTTTCTTT. Translation gives CASSSATGPHEAFF. The genes are TRBV7-6 and TRBJ1-1; no clear D. The CDR3 runs 14 residues. CDR1 SGHVS and CDR2 FNYEAQ come from the germline V gene. V was cut by 4 bases and J by 7 bases, with 16 bases left in between.

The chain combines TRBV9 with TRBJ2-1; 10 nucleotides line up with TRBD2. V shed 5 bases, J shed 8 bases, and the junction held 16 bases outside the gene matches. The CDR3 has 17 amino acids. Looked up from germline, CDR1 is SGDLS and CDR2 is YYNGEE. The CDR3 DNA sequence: TGTGCCAGCAGTTACCGGCAGCGGGGGGGCCGGTTCCATGAGCAGTTCTTC. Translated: CASSYRQRGGRFHEQFF.

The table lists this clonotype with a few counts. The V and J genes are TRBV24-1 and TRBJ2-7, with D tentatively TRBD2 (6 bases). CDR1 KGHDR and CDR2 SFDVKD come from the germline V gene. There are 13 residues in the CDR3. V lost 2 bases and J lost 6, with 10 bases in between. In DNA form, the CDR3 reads TGTGCCACCAGTGATTGGGCGGGGTCCGAGCAGTACTTC. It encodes CATSDWAGSEQYF.

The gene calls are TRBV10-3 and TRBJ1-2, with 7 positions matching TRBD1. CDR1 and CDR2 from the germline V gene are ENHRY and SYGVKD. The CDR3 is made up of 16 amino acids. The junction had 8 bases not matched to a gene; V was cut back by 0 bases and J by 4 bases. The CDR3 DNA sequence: TGTGCCATCAGTGAGTCTGAAGGGGGCCTAGGCTATGGCTACACCTTC. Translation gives CAISESEGGLGYGYTF.

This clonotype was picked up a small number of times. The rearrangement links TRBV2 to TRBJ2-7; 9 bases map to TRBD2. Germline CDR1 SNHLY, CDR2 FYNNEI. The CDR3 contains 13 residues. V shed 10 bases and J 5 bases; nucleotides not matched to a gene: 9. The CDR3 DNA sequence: TGTGCCACCATGAGCGGGGGGTACCACGAGCAGTACTTC. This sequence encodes CATMSGGYHEQYF.

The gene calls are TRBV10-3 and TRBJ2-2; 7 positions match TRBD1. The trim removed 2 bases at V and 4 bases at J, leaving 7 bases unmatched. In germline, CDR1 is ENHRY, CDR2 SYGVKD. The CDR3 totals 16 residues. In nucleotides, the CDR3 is TGTGCCATCAGTGAGACAGGGGAAGTGGGCACCGGGGAGCTGTTTTTT. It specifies CAISETGEVGTGELFF.

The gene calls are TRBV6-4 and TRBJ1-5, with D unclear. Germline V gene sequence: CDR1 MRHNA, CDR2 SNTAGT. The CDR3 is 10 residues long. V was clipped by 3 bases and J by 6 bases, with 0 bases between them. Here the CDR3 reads CASSDQPQHF. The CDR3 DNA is TGTGCCAGCAGTGATCAGCCCCAGCATTTT.

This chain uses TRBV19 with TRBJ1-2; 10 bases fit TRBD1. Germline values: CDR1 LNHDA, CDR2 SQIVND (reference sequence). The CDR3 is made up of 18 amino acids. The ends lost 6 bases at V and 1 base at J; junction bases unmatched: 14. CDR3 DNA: TGTGCCAGTAGAAAAACCGGGACAGGGGCAACTAGTAACTATGGCTACACCTTC. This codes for CASRKTGTGATSNYGYTF.

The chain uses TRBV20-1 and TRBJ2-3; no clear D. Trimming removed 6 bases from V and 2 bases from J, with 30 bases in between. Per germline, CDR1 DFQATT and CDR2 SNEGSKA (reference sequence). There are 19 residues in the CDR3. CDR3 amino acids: CSAAPDLLDRRLNTDTQYF. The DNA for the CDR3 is TGCAGTGCCGCACCCGATCTGCTAGACCGACGCCTGAACACAGATACGCAGTATTTT.

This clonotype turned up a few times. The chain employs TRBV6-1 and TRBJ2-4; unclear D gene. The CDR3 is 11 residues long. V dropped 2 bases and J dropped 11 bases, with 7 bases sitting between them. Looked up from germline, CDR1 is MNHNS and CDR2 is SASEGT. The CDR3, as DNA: TGTGCCAGCAGTGAACTCGGACTTCAGTACTTC. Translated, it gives CASSELGLQYF.

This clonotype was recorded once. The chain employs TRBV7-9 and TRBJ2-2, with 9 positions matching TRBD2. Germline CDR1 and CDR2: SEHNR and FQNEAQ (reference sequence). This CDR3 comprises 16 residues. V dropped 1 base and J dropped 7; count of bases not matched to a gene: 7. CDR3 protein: CASSLEGGGAFGELFF. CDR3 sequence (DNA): TGTGCCAGCAGCTTAGAAGGCGGGGGGGCCTTCGGGGAGCTGTTTTTT.

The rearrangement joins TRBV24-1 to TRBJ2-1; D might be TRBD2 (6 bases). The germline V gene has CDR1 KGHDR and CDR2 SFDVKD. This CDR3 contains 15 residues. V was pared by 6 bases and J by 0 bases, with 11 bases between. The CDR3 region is CATSPAGSSYNEQFF. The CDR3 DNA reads TGTGCCACCAGTCCCGCGGGGAGCTCCTACAATGAGCAGTTCTTC.

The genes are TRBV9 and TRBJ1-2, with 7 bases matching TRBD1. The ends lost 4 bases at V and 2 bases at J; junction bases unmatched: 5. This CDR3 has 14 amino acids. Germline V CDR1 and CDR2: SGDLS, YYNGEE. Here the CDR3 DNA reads TGTGCCAGCAGCCGATGGGACAGCAACTATGGCTACACCTTC. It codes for CASSRWDSNYGYTF.

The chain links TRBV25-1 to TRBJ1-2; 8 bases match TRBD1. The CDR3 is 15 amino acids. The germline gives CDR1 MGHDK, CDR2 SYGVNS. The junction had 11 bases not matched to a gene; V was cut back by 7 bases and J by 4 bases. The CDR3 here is CASIRTGQDRYGYTF. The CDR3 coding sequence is TGTGCCAGCATTAGAACGGGACAGGATCGCTATGGCTACACCTTC.

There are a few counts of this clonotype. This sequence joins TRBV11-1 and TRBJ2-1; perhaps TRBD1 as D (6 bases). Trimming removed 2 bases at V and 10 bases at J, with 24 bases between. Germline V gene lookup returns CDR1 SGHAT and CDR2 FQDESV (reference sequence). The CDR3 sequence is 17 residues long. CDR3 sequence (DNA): TGTGCCAGCAGCTTAAGCAAGGGAACCAGGGGACAATGGGAGCAGTTCTTC. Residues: CASSLSKGTRGQWEQFF.

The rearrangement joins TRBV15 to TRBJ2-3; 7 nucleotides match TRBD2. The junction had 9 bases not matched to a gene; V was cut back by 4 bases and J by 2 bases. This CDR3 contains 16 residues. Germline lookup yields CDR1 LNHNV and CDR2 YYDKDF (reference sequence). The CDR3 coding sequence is TGTGCCACCAGCATAAGCGCGGGGGTAACCACAGATACGCAGTATTTT. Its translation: CATSISAGVTTDTQYF.